Listed below are T cell receptor beta chains from one sample, sequenced in a study of spatial heterogeneity in lung cancer. From the 5' RACE reads, TCRdb called clonotypes with MiXCR, one entry per CDR3 protein. The sample records around 2,900 distinct CDR3 sequences, less than 45% being singletons. Specimen: PBMCs, collected at surgery. The receptors were gathered from a male donor with early-stage non-small cell lung cancer. Each CDR3 is given with its conserved first and last residue. A D gene is named only where the DNA matches it firmly. A row's size may be missing; if present it is once, few, many or a size class.

clone_size	j_call	d_call	v_call	cdr3_aa	cdr3_nt
-	TRBJ2-5	TRBD2	TRBV20-1	CSAGLAGAGETQYF	TGCAGTGCCGGACTAGCGGGAGCCGGGGAGACCCAGTACTTC
-	TRBJ2-3	-	TRBV6-5	CASSYSKDSGDTQYF	TGTGCCAGCAGTTACTCGAAGGATAGCGGAGATACGCAGTATTTT
-	TRBJ1-2	TRBD1	TRBV5-1	CASSFSTGGDTF	TGCGCCAGCAGCTTCTCGACAGGGGGCGACACCTTC
few	TRBJ2-3	TRBD2	TRBV5-4	CASSWEGPGPSTDTQYF	TGTGCCAGCAGCTGGGAGGGACCGGGACCTAGCACAGATACGCAGTATTTT
-	TRBJ2-7	-	TRBV28	CASHRGAVEQYF	TGTGCCAGTCACCGGGGGGCGGTTGAGCAGTACTTC
-	TRBJ2-7	-	TRBV13	CASSPGTPTPYEQYF	TGTGCCAGCAGCCCCGGGACTCCCACTCCCTACGAGCAGTACTTC
-	TRBJ1-3	-	TRBV5-1	CASKFGNTIYF	TGCGCCAGCAAGTTTGGAAACACCATATATTTT
-	TRBJ2-3	-	TRBV20-1	CSAPDYSSTDTQYF	TGCAGTGCTCCGGACTACTCTAGCACAGATACGCAGTATTTT
-	TRBJ2-1	-	TRBV5-4	CASSSLGSAYNEQFF	TGTGCCAGCAGCTCTCTAGGGAGTGCCTACAATGAGCAGTTCTTC
few	TRBJ2-7	TRBD1	TRBV7-9	CASSPPEPGTGVSEQYF	TGTGCCAGCAGCCCCCCGGAACCCGGGACAGGGGTCTCCGAGCAGTACTTC
-	TRBJ2-2	-	TRBV5-6	CASSLLAVRPGELFF	TGTGCCAGCAGCTTGTTGGCGGTCAGGCCCGGGGAGCTGTTTTTT
-	TRBJ2-5	-	TRBV20-1	CSARPARGETQYF	TGCAGTGCTAGACCGGCGCGCGGAGAGACCCAGTACTTC
medium-sized	TRBJ2-1	-	TRBV5-1	CASSLARGAGPANEQFF	TGCGCCAGCAGCTTGGCCCGAGGCGCCGGCCCCGCCAATGAGCAGTTCTTC
many	TRBJ1-1	-	TRBV6-2/TRBV6-3	CASSYGRTEAFF	TGTGCCAGCAGTTACGGGCGCACTGAAGCTTTCTTT
few	TRBJ2-7	-	TRBV20-1	CSVVGGPTDEQYF	TGCAGCGTTGTCGGTGGGCCTACTGACGAGCAGTACTTC
once	TRBJ1-1	TRBD1	TRBV20-1	CSAVPGQGAFF	TGCAGTGCTGTCCCGGGACAGGGAGCTTTCTTT
once	TRBJ1-4	-	TRBV19	CASSMGNEKLFF	TGTGCCAGTAGTATGGGTAATGAAAAACTGTTTTTT